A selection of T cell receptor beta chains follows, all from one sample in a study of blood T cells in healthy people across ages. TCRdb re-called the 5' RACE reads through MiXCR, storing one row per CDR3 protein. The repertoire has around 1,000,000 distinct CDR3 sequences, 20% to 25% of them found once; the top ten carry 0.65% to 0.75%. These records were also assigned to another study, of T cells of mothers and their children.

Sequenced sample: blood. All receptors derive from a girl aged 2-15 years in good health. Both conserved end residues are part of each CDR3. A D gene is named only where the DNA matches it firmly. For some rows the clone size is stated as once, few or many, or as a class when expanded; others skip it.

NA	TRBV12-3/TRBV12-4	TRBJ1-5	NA	TGTGCCAGCAGTTTAGCTGCAGGGCAGGGGCAGCCCCAGCATTTT	CASSLAAGQGQPQHF
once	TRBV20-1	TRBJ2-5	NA	TGCAGTGCCCAGAGTCCGGCAGGGGACGAGACCCAGTACTTC	CSAQSPAGDETQYF
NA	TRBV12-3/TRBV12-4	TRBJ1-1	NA	TGTGCCAGCACTCAAGGCCCGAACACTGAAGCTTTCTTT	CASTQGPNTEAFF
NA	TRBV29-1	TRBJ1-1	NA	TGCAGCGTTGCTTTTCAGGGAGGTGAAGCTTTCTTT	CSVAFQGGEAFF
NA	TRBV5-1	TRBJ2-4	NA	TGCGCCAGCAGCTTGGATTCGGTGGACATTCAGTACTTC	CASSLDSVDIQYF
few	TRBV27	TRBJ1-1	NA	TGTGCCAGCAGTACCCTTCGGGGGAAGTTCTATGAAGCTTTCTTT	CASSTLRGKFYEAFF
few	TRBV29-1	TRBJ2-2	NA	TGCAGCGTTCAAACGGGGGCTACGAACACCGGGGAGCTGTTTTTT	CSVQTGATNTGELFF
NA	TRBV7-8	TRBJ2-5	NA	TGTGCCAGCAGCTCCCTCGGACAGTACCAAGAGACCCAGTACTTC	CASSSLGQYQETQYF
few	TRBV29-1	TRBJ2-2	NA	TGCAGCGTTGTCGTTGGAGGGGCCGGGGAGCTGTTTTTT	CSVVVGGAGELFF
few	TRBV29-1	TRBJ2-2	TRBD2	TGCAGCGTTGAGACTAGCGGGAACACCGGGGAGCTGTTTTTT	CSVETSGNTGELFF
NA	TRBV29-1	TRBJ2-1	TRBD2	TGCAGCGTTGGACCGATCGCGGGAGCCTACAATGAGCAGTTCTTC	CSVGPIAGAYNEQFF
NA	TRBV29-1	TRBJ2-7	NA	TGCAGCGTTGCATCGGGACCCTACGGGCAGTACTTC	CSVASGPYGQYF
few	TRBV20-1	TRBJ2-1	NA	TGCAGTGCTACCAGGGACTCCCTGGGCTCCTACAATGAGCAGTTCTTC	CSATRDSLGSYNEQFF
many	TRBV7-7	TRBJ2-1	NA	TGTGCTAGCAGCTTATTATCGGGAGCCCTAATCAATGAGCAGTTCTTC	CASSLLSGALINEQFF
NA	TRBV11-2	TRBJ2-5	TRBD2	TGTGCCAGCAGCTTTGATTGGGGCGGGGGTTCTGAAGAGACCCAGTACTTC	CASSFDWGGGSEETQYF
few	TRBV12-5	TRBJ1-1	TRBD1	TGTGCTAGTGGTTCCAACAGGGGGCCGAACACTGAAGCTTTCTTT	CASGSNRGPNTEAFF
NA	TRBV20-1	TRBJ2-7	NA	TGCAGTGCTAGGGATAGTGTTTCTGGCGAGCAGTACTTC	CSARDSVSGEQYF
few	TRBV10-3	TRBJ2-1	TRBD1	TGTGCCATCAGTGATCTCTATGGGACAGGGGATCAGCCGGCCAATGAGCAGTTCTTC	CAISDLYGTGDQPANEQFF
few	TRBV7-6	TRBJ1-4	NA	TGTGCCAGCAGCTATCAGTGGGTTGGTGCGAAAAAACTGTTTTTT	CASSYQWVGAKKLFF
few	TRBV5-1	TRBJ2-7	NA	TGCGCCAGCAGCTTAGCCTCTGGGTTGGGTGAGGAGCAGTACTTC	CASSLASGLGEEQYF
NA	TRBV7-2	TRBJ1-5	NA	TGTGCCAGCAGCCTCGAGGGCCAGTTTAGCAATCAGCCCCAGCATTTT	CASSLEGQFSNQPQHF
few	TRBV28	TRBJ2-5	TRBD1	TGTGCCAGCAGATCTCCACAGGGGATAAAAGAGACCCAGTACTTC	CASRSPQGIKETQYF
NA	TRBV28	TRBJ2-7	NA	TGTGCCAGCACAGGACCGGGACAACAAAACTACGAGCTGTACTTC	CASTGPGQQNYELYF
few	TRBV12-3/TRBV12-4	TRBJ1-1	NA	TGTGCCAGCAGTTTGGAATCAGGGGCAGAGAACACTGAAGCTTTCTTT	CASSLESGAENTEAFF
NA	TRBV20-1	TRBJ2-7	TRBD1	TGCAGTGCTAGCCGGGACAGGGGCCACGAGCAGTACTTC	CSASRDRGHEQYF
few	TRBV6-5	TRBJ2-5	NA	TGTGCCAGCAGGATCCGGGAGACCCAGTACTTC	CASRIRETQYF
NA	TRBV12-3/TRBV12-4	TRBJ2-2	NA	TGTGCCAGCCAAGGGGGGCGGGGGGAGCTGTTTTTT	CASQGGRGELFF
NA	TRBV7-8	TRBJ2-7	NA	TGTGCCAGCAGCTTAGCTGGTTCTTCCATTTCCTACGAGCAGTACTTC	CASSLAGSSISYEQYF
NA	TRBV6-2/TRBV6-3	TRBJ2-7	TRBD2	TGTGCCAGCAGCATAACTCTAGCGGGGCCCTCCCACGAGGAGCAGTACTTC	CASSITLAGPSHEEQYF
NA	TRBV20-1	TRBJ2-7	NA	TGCAGTGCTAGAGTTTTGGTTGCGAATTTTCCTGACGAGCAGTACTTC	CSARVLVANFPDEQYF
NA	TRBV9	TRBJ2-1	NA	TGTGCCAGCAGCGTAATCTCGGGTGAGCAGTTCTTC	CASSVISGEQFF
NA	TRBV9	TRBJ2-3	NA	TGTGCCAGCAGCGTTACAGGGACCTTCACAGATACGCAGTATTTT	CASSVTGTFTDTQYF
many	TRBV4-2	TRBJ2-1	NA	TGTGCCAGCAGCCAAGCACCTCATGAGCAGTTCTTC	CASSQAPHEQFF
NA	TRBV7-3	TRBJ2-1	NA	TGTGCCAGCAGCTTAATCAGCGGAATCTCCTACAATGAGCAGTTCTTC	CASSLISGISYNEQFF
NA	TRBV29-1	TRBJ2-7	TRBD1	TGCTGCGTATCCGGGACAGATACCTACGAGCAGTACTTC	CCVSGTDTYEQYF
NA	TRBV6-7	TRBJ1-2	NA	TGTGCCAGCAGTTACTCGATATCCGGCTACACCTTC	CASSYSISGYTF
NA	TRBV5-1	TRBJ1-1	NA	TGCGCCAGCAGCCCTGCGGGGGGCGAAGCTTTCTTT	CASSPAGGEAFF
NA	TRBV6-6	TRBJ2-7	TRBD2	TGTGCCAGCAGTTACCAAGCGGGGGCCCACGCGGGCGAGCAGTACTTC	CASSYQAGAHAGEQYF
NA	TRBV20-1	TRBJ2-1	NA	TGCAGTGCTTCTCTTGTGGGGGGGCAGCGGTTCTTC	CSASLVGGQRFF
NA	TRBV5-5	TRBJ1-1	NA	TGTGCCAGCAGCGGTTACGTGGGGTTGACTGAAGCTTTCTTT	CASSGYVGLTEAFF
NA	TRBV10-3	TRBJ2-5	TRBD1	TGTGCCATCAGGGGGACAGGGGATGGGGAGACCCAGTACTTC	CAIRGTGDGETQYF
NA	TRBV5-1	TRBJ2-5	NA	TGCGCCAGCAGCTTGACCCAGAAGGAGACCCAGTACTTC	CASSLTQKETQYF
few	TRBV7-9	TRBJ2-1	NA	TGTGCCACCGAAGGACAGACCAATGAGCAGTTCTTC	CATEGQTNEQFF
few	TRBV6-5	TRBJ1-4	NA	TGTGCCAGCAGTTCCTTAGTGAATGAAAAACTGTTTTTT	CASSSLVNEKLFF
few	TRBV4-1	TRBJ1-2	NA	TGCGCCAGCAGCCCAAGAACGGCAAGGGACTATGGCTACACCTTC	CASSPRTARDYGYTF
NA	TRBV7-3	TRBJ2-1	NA	TGTGCCAGCAGCCTCACCCACAGGTCAAATGAGCAGTTCTTC	CASSLTHRSNEQFF
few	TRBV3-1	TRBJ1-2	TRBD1	TGTGCCAGCAGCCAGACCGGGACAGGTGATGGGGGCACCTTC	CASSQTGTGDGGTF
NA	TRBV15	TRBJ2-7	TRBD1	TGTGCCACCAGCAGAGGACAGGGGCGTTGGCACGAGCAGTACTTC	CATSRGQGRWHEQYF
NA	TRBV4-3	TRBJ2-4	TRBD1	TGCGCCAGCAGCCCTAGACAGGGTTGGATTCAGTACTTC	CASSPRQGWIQYF
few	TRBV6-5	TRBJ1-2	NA	TGTGCCAGCAGTTACGGCGGGCCGGTACACGGCTACACCTTC	CASSYGGPVHGYTF
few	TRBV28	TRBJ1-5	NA	TGTGCCAGCAAAGTCATGGTAGATCAGCCCCAGCATTTT	CASKVMVDQPQHF
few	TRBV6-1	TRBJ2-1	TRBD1	TGTGCCAGCAGTGGGAATACAGGGGGCGATTACAATGAGCAGTTCTTC	CASSGNTGGDYNEQFF
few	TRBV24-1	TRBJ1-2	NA	TGTGCCACCAGTGACGAACGACAGGATGGCTACACCTTC	CATSDERQDGYTF
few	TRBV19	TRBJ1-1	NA	TGTGCCAGTATGGCCTCCTCTTGCGACACTGAAGCTTTCTTT	CASMASSCDTEAFF
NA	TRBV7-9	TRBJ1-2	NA	TGTGCCAGCATTTCGGGGGGCGGCTATGGCTACACCTTC	CASISGGGYGYTF
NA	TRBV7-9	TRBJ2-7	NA	TGTGCCAGCAGCTTAGGCGGGGTTATAGGCGAGCAGTACTTC	CASSLGGVIGEQYF
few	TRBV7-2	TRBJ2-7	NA	TGTGCCAGCAGCTTACGGGGATCCCTCAGCGAGCAGTACTTC	CASSLRGSLSEQYF